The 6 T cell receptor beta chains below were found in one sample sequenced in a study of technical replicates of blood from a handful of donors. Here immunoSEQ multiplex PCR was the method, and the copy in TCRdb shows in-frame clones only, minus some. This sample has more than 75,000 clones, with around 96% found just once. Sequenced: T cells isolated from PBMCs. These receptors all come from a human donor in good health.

The chain's CDR3 is CASSLAQGARETQYF. CDR3 nucleotides: TGCGCCAGCAGCTTGGCCCAGGGGGCCAGGGAGACCCAGTACTTC. The chain carries TRBV5-1 and TRBJ2-5, with TRBD1 matching 8 bases. Per germline, CDR1 SGHRS and CDR2 YFSETQ. Unmatched junction bases numbered 6, after V lost 0 bases and J lost 5 bases. The CDR3 loop spans 15 amino acids.

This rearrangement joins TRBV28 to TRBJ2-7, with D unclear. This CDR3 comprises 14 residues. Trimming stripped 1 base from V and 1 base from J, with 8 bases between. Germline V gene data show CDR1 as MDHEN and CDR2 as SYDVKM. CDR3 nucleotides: TGTGCCAGCAGTTTATACCCAGAATCCTACGAGCAGTACTTC. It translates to CASSLYPESYEQYF. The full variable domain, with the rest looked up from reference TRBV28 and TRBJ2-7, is DVKVTQSSRYLVKRTGEKVFLECVQDMDHENMFWYRQDPGLGLRLIYFSYDVKMKEKGDIPEGYSVSREKKERFSLILESASTNQTSMYLCASSLYPESYEQYFGPGTRLTVT.

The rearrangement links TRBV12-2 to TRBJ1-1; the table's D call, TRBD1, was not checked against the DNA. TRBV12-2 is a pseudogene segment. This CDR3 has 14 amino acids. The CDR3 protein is CASRLDSLNTEAFF. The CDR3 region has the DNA TGTGCAAGTCGCTTAGACAGTCTGAACACTGAAGCTTTCTTT.

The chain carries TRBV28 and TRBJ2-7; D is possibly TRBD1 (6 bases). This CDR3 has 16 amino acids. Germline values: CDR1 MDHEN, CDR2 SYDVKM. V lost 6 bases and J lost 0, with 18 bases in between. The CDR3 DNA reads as TGTGCCAGCAGCTATCACAGGGCCCCTAACTCCTACGAGCAGTACTTC. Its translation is CASSYHRAPNSYEQYF.

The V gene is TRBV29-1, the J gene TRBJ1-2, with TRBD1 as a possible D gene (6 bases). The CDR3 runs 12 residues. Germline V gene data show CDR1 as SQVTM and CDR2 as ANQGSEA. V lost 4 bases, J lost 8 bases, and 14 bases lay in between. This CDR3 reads CSVGGPQEGYTF. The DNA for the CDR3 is TGCAGCGTTGGGGGGCCCCAGGAGGGCTACACCTTC. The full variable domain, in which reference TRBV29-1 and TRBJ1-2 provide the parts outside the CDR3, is SAVISQKPSRDICQRGTSLTIQCQVDSQVTMMFWYRQQPGQSLTLIATANQGSEATYESGFVIDKFPISRPNLTFSTLTVSNMSPEDSSIYLCSVGGPQEGYTFGSGTRLTVV.

For the CDR3, the DNA is TGTGCCACCAGCAGTTGGACAGGGGCGAATGAGCAGTTCTTC. It is translated as CATSSWTGANEQFF. This rearrangement joins TRBV15 to TRBJ2-1; 9 nucleotides match TRBD1. CDR1 is LNHNV and CDR2 is YYDKDF in the germline V gene (reference sequence). Losses at the gene ends were 3 bases for V and 7 bases for J; bases not matched to a gene: 4. This CDR3 has 14 residues.